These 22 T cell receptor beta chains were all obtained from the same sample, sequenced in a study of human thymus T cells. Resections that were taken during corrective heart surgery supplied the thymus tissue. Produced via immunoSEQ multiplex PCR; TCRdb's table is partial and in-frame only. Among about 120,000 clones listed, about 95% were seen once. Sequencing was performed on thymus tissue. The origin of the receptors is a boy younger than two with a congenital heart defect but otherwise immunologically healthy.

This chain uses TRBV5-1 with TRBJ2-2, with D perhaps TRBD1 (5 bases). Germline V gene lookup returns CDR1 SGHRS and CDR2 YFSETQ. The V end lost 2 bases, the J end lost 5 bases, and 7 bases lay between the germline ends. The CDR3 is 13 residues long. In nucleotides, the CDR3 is TGCGCCAGCAGCTTTCGACAGACCGGGGAGCTGTTTTTT. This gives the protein CASSFRQTGELFF.

The CDR3 bases are TGTGCCACAAAGGAGGGGTTCCCCTACAATGAGCAGTTCTTC. It codes for CATKEGFPYNEQFF. The rearrangement links TRBV19 to TRBJ2-1; tentatively, D is TRBD2 (6 bases). CDR1 is LNHDA and CDR2 is SQIVND in the germline V gene (reference sequence). This CDR3 contains 14 residues. The V end was cut by 10 bases, the J end by 2 bases, with 15 bases between.

The chain's CDR3 is CAWTTPQRGRTEAFF. The CDR3 bases are TGTGCCTGGACCACTCCCCAAAGGGGGAGGACTGAAGCTTTCTTT. V usage is TRBV30 and J usage is TRBJ1-1, with a possible D match to TRBD1 (6 bases). Germline V lookup: CDR1 GTSNPN, CDR2 SVGIG (reference sequence). Trimming shortened V by 4 bases and J by 5 bases, and 20 bases separated the two germline ends. The length of the CDR3 is 15 residues.

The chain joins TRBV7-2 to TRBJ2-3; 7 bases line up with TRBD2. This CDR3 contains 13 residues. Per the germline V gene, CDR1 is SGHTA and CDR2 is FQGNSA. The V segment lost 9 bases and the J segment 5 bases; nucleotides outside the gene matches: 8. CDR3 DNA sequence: TGTGCCAGTGAGCTAGCGGTGGTAGATACGCAGTATTTT. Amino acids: CASELAVVDTQYF.

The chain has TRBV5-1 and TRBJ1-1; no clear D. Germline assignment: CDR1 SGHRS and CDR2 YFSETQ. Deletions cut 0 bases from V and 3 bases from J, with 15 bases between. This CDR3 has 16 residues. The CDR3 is CASSLVFRGIDTEAFF. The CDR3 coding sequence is TGCGCCAGCAGCTTGGTGTTTCGGGGTATTGACACTGAAGCTTTCTTT.

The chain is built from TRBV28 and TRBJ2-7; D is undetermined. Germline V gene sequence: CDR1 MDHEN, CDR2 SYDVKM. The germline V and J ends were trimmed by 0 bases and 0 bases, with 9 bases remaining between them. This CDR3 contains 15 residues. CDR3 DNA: TGTGCCAGCAGTTTATGGATCTCCAACTCCTACGAGCAGTACTTC. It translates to CASSLWISNSYEQYF.

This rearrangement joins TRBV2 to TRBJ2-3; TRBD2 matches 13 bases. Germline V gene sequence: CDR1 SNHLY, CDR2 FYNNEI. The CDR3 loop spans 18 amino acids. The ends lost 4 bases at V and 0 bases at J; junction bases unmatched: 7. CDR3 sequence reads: CASSVLAGGLSSTDTQYF. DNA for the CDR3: TGTGCCAGCAGTGTACTAGCGGGGGGGCTTAGTAGCACAGATACGCAGTATTTT.

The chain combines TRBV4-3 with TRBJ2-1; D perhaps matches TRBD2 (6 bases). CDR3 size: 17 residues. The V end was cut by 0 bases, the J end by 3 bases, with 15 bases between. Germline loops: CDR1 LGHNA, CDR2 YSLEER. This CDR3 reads CASSQDLRVAVYNEQFF. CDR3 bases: TGCGCCAGCAGCCAAGATCTAAGGGTAGCGGTCTACAATGAGCAGTTCTTC.

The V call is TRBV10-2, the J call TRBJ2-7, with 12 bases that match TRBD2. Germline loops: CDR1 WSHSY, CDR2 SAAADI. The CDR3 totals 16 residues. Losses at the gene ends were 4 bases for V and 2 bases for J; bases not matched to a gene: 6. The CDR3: CASSVLAGGPTYEQYF. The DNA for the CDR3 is TGCGCCAGCAGTGTACTAGCGGGGGGCCCGACCTACGAGCAGTACTTC.

The CDR3: CASSLFGSPLTEAFF. As DNA, the CDR3 is TGTGCCAGCAGCTTGTTCGGCAGCCCTTTAACGGAAGCTTTCTTT. V and J are TRBV5-6 and TRBJ1-1; no reliable D call. This CDR3 contains 15 residues. The V gene lost 1 base and the J gene lost 8 bases, with 18 bases spanning the gap. From germline, CDR1 is SGHDT and CDR2 YYEEEE.

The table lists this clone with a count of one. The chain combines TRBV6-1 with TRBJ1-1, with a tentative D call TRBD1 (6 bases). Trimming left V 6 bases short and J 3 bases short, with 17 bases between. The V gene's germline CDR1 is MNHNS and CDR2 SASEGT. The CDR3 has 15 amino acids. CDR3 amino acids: CASSILGALDTEAFF. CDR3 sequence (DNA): TGTGCCAGCAGCATCCTGGGGGCGCTGGACACTGAAGCTTTCTTT.

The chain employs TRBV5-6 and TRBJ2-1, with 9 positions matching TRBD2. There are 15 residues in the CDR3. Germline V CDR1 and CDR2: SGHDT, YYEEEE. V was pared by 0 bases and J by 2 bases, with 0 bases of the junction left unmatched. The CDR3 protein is CASSLGLAAYNEQFF. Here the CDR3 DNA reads TGTGCCAGCAGCTTGGGACTAGCGGCCTACAATGAGCAGTTCTTC. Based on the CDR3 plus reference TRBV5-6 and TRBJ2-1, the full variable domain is DAGVTQSPTHLIKTRGQQVTLRCSPKSGHDTVSWYQQALGQGPQFIFQYYEEEERQRGNFPDRFSGHQFPNYSSELNVNALLLGDSALYLCASSLGLAAYNEQFFGPGTRLTVL.

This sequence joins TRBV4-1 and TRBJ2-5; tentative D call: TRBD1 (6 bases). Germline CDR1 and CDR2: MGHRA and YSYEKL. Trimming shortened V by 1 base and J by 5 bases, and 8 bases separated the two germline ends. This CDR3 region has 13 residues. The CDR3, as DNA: TGCGCCAGCAGCCAAGGGGGGCCGGAGACCCAGTACTTC. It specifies CASSQGGPETQYF.

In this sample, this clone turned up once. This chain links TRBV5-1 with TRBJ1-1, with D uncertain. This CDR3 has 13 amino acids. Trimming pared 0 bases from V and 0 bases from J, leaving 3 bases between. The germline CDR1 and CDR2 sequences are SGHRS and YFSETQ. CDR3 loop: CASSLELNTEAFF. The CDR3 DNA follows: TGCGCCAGCAGCTTGGAACTGAACACTGAAGCTTTCTTT. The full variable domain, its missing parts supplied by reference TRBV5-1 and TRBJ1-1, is KAGVTQTPRYLIKTRGQQVTLSCSPISGHRSVSWYQQTPGQGLQFLFEYFSETQRNKGNFPGRFSGRQFSNSRSEMNVSTLELGDSALYLCASSLELNTEAFFGQGTRLTVV.

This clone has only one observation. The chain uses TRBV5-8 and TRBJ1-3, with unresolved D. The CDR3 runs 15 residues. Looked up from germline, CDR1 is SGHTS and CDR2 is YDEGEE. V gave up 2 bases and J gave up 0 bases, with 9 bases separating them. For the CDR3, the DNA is TGTGCCAGCAGCTTCAAATCCCCCTCTGGAAACACCATATATTTT. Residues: CASSFKSPSGNTIYF.

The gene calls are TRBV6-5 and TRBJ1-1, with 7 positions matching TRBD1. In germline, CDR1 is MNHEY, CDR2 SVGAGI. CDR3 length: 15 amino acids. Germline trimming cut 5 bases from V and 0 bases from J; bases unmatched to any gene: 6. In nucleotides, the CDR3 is TGTGCCAGCAGTCAGGGGGATACGGTGAACACTGAAGCTTTCTTT. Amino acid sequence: CASSQGDTVNTEAFF.

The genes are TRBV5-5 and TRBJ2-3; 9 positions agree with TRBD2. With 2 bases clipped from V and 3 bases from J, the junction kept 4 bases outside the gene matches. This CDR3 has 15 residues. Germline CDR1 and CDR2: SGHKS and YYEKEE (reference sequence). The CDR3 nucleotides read TGTGCCAGCAGCTTAGGCGGGGGGGCTACAGATACGCAGTATTTT. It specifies CASSLGGGATDTQYF.

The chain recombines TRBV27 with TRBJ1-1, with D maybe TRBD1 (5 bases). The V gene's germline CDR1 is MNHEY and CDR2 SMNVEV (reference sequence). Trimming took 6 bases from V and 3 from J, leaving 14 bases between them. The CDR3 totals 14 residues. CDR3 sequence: CASRETEKDTEAFF. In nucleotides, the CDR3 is TGTGCCAGCAGGGAGACAGAGAAAGACACTGAAGCTTTCTTT.

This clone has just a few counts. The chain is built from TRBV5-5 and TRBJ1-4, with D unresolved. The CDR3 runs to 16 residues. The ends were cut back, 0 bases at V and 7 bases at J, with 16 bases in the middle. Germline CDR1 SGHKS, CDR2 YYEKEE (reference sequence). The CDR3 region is CASSLGVSPVAEKLFF. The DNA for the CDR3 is TGTGCCAGCAGCTTGGGGGTATCGCCGGTGGCTGAAAAACTGTTTTTT. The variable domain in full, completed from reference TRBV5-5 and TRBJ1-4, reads DAGVTQSPTHLIKTRGQQVTLRCSPISGHKSVSWYQQVLGQGPQFIFQYYEKEERGRGNFPDRFSARQFPNYSSELNVNALLLGDSALYLCASSLGVSPVAEKLFFGSGTQLSVL.

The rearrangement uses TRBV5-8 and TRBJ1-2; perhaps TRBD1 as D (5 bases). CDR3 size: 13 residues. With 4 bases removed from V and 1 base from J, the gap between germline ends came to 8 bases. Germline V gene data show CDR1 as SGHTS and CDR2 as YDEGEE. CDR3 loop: CASSRGGNYGYTF. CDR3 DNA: TGTGCCAGCAGCCGGGGGGGTAACTATGGCTACACCTTC. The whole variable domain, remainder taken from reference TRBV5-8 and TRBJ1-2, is EAGVTQSPTHLIKTRGQQATLRCSPISGHTSVYWYQQALGLGLQFLLWYDEGEERNRGNFPPRFSGRQFPNYSSELNVNALELEDSALYLCASSRGGNYGYTFGSGTRLTVV.

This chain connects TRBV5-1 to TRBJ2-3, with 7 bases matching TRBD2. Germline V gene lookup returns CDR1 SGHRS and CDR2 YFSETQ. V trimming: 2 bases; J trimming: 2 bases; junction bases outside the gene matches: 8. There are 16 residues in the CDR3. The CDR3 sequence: CASSLIPGLNTDTQYF. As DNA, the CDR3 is TGCGCCAGCAGCTTAATACCGGGACTAAACACAGATACGCAGTATTTT.

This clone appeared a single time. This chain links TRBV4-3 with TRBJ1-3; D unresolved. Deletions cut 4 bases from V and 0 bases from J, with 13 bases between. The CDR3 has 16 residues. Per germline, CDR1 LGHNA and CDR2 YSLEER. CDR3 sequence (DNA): TGCGCCAGCAGCCCCGCTCGGACTTTCTCTGGAAACACCATATATTTT. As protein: CASSPARTFSGNTIYF.